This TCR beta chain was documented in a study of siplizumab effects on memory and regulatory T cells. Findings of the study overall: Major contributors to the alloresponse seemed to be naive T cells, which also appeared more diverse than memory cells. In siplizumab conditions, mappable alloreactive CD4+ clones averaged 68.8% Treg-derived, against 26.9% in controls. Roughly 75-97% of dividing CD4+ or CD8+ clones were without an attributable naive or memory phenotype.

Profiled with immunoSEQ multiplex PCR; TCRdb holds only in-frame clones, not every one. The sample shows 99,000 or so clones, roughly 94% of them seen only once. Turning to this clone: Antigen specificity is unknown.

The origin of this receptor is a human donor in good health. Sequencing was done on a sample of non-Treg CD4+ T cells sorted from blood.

The DNA for the CDR3 is TGTGCCAGCAGTTTACAGGGGTCGGAAGACAATGAGCAGTTCTTC. Protein product: CASSLQGSEDNEQFF. The chain employs TRBV27 and TRBJ2-1; TRBD1 is a possible D gene (6 bases). The V end lost 2 bases, the J end lost 5 bases, and 13 bases lay between the germline ends. CDR1 MNHEY and CDR2 SMNVEV come from the germline V gene (reference sequence). The CDR3 totals 15 residues.